The present T cell receptor beta chain was sequenced within a study of OX40 agonist ivuxolimab in advanced cancers. Study outcomes and limitations: Also showing low normalized T-cell clonal expansion were some of the nonresponders.

This table comes from immunoSEQ multiplex PCR, and its TCRdb copy is limited to in-frame clones, with some not included. Found here are around 100,000 clones, approximately 87% of them singletons; the top ten hold around 5.9%. Comment on this clone: As yet, its antigen is unknown.

CDR1 SNHLY and CDR2 FYNNEI come from the germline V gene. The CDR3 loop spans 13 amino acids. Trimming removed 8 bases from V and 6 bases from J, with 15 bases in between. This chain uses TRBV2 with TRBJ2-3, with TRBD1 as a possible D gene (6 bases). The source material was CD4+ or CD8+ T cells sorted from blood, sampled in a trial of the OX40 agonist ivuxolimab. The TCR was taken from an adult with an advanced solid tumor such as melanoma, head and neck, liver or kidney cancer. The CDR3 bases are TGTGCCAGCTTAGGTCAGGGGCATGATACGCAGTATTTT. Translating gives CASLGQGHDTQYF. The whole variable domain, filled in from reference TRBV2 and TRBJ2-3, reads EPEVTQTPSHQVTQMGQEVILRCVPISNHLYFYWYRQILGQKVEFLVSFYNNEISEKSEIFDDQFSVERPDGSNFTLKIRSTKLEDSAMYFCASLGQGHDTQYFGPGTRLTVL.